The source of this TCR beta chain is a study of blood T cell repertoires in COVID-19. Looking at the study overall: From the United States, Italy and Spain came samples of acute and convalescent COVID-19. Sources were T cells, B-cell-depleted T cells, or PBMCs; the material itself was cDNA or gDNA.

V shed 4 bases and J shed 2 bases, with 13 bases lying between them. Germline V gene data show CDR1 as SGHRS and CDR2 as YFSETQ. The CDR3 is 14 residues long. As originally analysed: Amplifying reference gene primers gave estimates of nucleated cell counts. Here immunoSEQ multiplex PCR was the method, and the copy in TCRdb shows in-frame clones only, minus some. The V and J calls and the clone size are those of that table, but D and trimming were determined from the DNA. Found here are 250,000 to 350,000 clones, about 88% of them singletons; the top ten hold about 11%. What was sequenced was peripheral blood. This TCR came from a woman aged 25 to 39 with COVID-19, enrolled during active disease. The chain joins TRBV5-1 to TRBJ2-7, with D tentatively TRBD2 (6 bases). The CDR3 region has the DNA TGCGCCAGCAGCCCGGGACTGGGGACCTACGAGCAGTACTTC. Translating gives CASSPGLGTYEQYF.